These 15 T cell receptor beta chains originate from one sample sequenced in a study of blood T cell repertoires in COVID-19. TCRdb's copy holds only in-frame clones and misses some; the assay was immunoSEQ multiplex PCR. The data hold about 260,000 clones, with 70% to 90% observed a single time. The sequenced sample consisted of peripheral blood. These receptors were obtained from a human donor in a cohort sampled during active COVID-19.

This clone has more than one count but fewer than ten. This chain uses TRBV10-3 with TRBJ1-1, with TRBD1 identical over 8 bases. Looked up from germline, CDR1 is ENHRY and CDR2 is SYGVKD. The CDR3 has 15 residues. V lost 2 bases to trimming and J lost 6 bases; unmatched junction nucleotides: 8. CDR3 in DNA: TGTGCCATCAGTGAGAACGACAGGGGACCCCCTGAAGCTTTCTTT. It is translated as CAISENDRGPPEAFF.

V usage is TRBV2 and J usage is TRBJ2-7; the match to TRBD2 covers 9 bases. Germline lookup yields CDR1 SNHLY and CDR2 FYNNEI. V shed 5 bases and J 2 bases; nucleotides not matched to a gene: 1. The CDR3 is 13 amino acids. Here the CDR3 DNA reads TGTGCCAGCAGTCGCGGGGGGGCCTACGAGCAGTACTTC. Protein sequence: CASSRGGAYEQYF.

J is TRBJ2-5 and V is TRBV6-2 or TRBV6-3; D is ambiguous. The CDR3 has 14 residues. V lost 0 bases, J lost 5 bases, and 10 bases lay in between. CDR1 and CDR2 (germline): MNHEY, SVGEGT. As DNA, the CDR3 is TGTGCCAGCAGTTACTCGAGTATGGGCGAGACCCAGTACTTC. Its translation: CASSYSSMGETQYF.

The CDR3 spells CASSLALEGAVGETQYF. The DNA for the CDR3 is TGTGCCAGCAGCTTGGCCCTCGAGGGGGCGGTAGGTGAGACCCAGTACTTC. This chain links TRBV5-6 with TRBJ2-5, with 7 bases aligning to TRBD1. Germline V CDR1 and CDR2: SGHDT, YYEEEE. The CDR3 consists of 17 residues. V lost 0 bases, J lost 5 bases, and 13 bases stayed unmatched.

This clone was detected only a few times. The chain carries TRBV6-2 or TRBV6-3 and TRBJ2-7; 9 bases are shared with TRBD1. The V and J ends lost 6 bases and 3 bases, in that order; junction bases with no gene match: 9. The CDR3 spans 15 residues. CDR1 and CDR2 from the germline V gene are MNHEY and SVGEGT. This CDR3 is CASSLRDREFYEQYF. DNA for the CDR3: TGTGCCAGCAGCCTCCGGGACAGGGAATTCTACGAGCAGTACTTC.

The chain recombines TRBV9 with TRBJ2-1; 11 bases line up with TRBD2. Germline trimming cut 4 bases from V and 9 bases from J; bases unmatched to any gene: 15. From germline, CDR1 is SGDLS and CDR2 YYNGEE. The CDR3 sequence is 17 residues long. CDR3 region: CASSPGPRSGGAIEQFF. The CDR3 coding sequence is TGTGCCAGCAGCCCAGGACCCCGTAGCGGGGGGGCTATTGAGCAGTTCTTC.

The chain uses TRBV11-2 and TRBJ2-4; possible D gene TRBD1, 6 bases. CDR1 SGHAT and CDR2 FQNNGV come from the germline V gene. The CDR3 extends over 16 amino acids. V shed 1 base and J shed 1 base, with 11 bases lying between them. This chain's CDR3 is CASSLVTGLAKNIQYF. CDR3 bases: TGTGCCAGCAGCTTAGTCACAGGGTTGGCCAAAAACATTCAGTACTTC.

The chain recombines TRBV9 with TRBJ1-2; the D is unclear. The length of the CDR3 is 16 residues. Trimming pared 1 base from V and 6 bases from J, leaving 19 bases between. Germline CDR1 SGDLS, CDR2 YYNGEE. The DNA of the CDR3 is TGTGCCAGCAGCGTACGATCCTCCCGAGACCTAGATGGCTACACCTTC. Its translation: CASSVRSSRDLDGYTF.

The chain is built from TRBV28 and TRBJ2-7; tentative D call: TRBD2 (5 bases). CDR1 is MDHEN and CDR2 is SYDVKM in the germline V gene. The CDR3 consists of 15 residues. Deletions cut 7 bases from V and 2 bases from J, with 18 bases between. The CDR3 DNA is TGTGCCAGCATCAGAAGCGGCTTTCTAACCTACGAGCAGTACTTC. The encoded protein is CASIRSGFLTYEQYF.

The chain carries TRBV19 and TRBJ2-5; 7 positions agree with TRBD2. Germline V CDR1 and CDR2: LNHDA, SQIVND (reference sequence). J was trimmed by 9 bases and V by 7 bases; bases with no gene match: 8. The CDR3 is made up of 12 amino acids. CDR3 coding DNA: TGTGCCAGTACGTCAACCCGGGGGGCCCAGTACTTC. It specifies CASTSTRGAQYF.

The genes are TRBV7-2 and TRBJ2-7; D possibly corresponds to TRBD2 (5 bases). The germline gives CDR1 SGHTA, CDR2 FQGNSA. The CDR3 loop spans 14 amino acids. V was pared by 7 bases and J by 5 bases, with 18 bases between. CDR3 nucleotide sequence: TGTGCCAGCACCCTAGTGGGGAGCCAGGACGAGCAGTACTTC. Encoded protein: CASTLVGSQDEQYF.

The chain joins TRBV7-9 to TRBJ1-1; no clear D gene. Germline CDR1 SEHNR, CDR2 FQNEAQ (reference sequence). Trimming removed 3 bases at V and 0 bases at J, with 5 bases between. The CDR3 consists of 13 residues. CDR3 DNA sequence: TGTGCCAGCAGCTTCACAGTGAACACTGAAGCTTTCTTT. Its protein is CASSFTVNTEAFF.

V usage is TRBV7-2 and J usage is TRBJ1-5; 7 bases are a match to TRBD1. Germline V gene sequence: CDR1 SGHTA, CDR2 FQGNSA. This CDR3 is 15 amino acids long. V shed 5 bases and J 7 bases; nucleotides not matched to a gene: 11. This CDR3 is CASSPTTGAGQPQHF. The CDR3 coding sequence is TGTGCCAGCAGCCCAACTACAGGGGCGGGACAGCCCCAGCATTTT.

This clone showed up just once. The rearrangement links TRBV7-2 to TRBJ1-2, with 9 positions matching TRBD1. Germline values: CDR1 SGHTA, CDR2 FQGNSA. This CDR3 contains 15 residues. Germline trimming cut 1 base from V and 7 bases from J; bases unmatched to any gene: 7. The CDR3 here is CASSLGGTGFVGYTF. The CDR3 nucleotides are TGTGCCAGCAGCTTAGGGGGGACAGGGTTCGTTGGCTACACCTTC.

The chain recombines TRBV19 with TRBJ2-3; tentative D call: TRBD2 (5 bases). The length of the CDR3 is 14 residues. V was shortened by 8 bases and J by 0 bases, with 12 bases between the two germline ends. CDR1 is LNHDA and CDR2 is SQIVND in the germline V gene (reference sequence). Here the CDR3 DNA reads TGTGCCAGTCGAAAAAGGACTAGCACAGATACGCAGTATTTT. Its translation is CASRKRTSTDTQYF.